The rows below give T cell receptor beta chains drawn from one sample of a study of blood T cell repertoires in COVID-19. This table comes from immunoSEQ multiplex PCR, and its TCRdb copy is limited to in-frame clones, with some not included. The data hold more than 150,000 clones, with about 83% observed a single time. The sequenced sample consisted of peripheral blood. Receptor source: a woman aged 18 to 35 who had recovered from COVID-19. Each CDR3 is given with its conserved first and last residue. The D gene is left open where the match is weak. Clone size is shown for a subset of rows, as once, few, many or a class of expanded clone.

cdr3_length j_call v_call clone_size d_call cdr3_aa cdr3_nt
17 TRBJ2-1 TRBV6-6 . TRBD2 CASSPHRTSGGRNEQFF TGTGCCAGCAGTCCACACAGGACTAGCGGGGGCCGGAATGAGCAGTTCTTC
16 TRBJ2-1 TRBV2 . . CASSREIREIGNEQFF TGTGCCAGCAGCCGGGAAATACGTGAAATCGGAAATGAGCAGTTCTTC
14 TRBJ2-7 TRBV15 few . CATSRDRGSYEQYF TGTGCCACCAGCAGAGACAGGGGTTCCTACGAGCAGTACTTC
15 TRBJ1-2 TRBV19 . . CASSIFSGGSDGYTF TGTGCCAGTAGTATCTTTTCGGGAGGATCAGATGGCTACACCTTC
18 TRBJ2-6 TRBV4-1 . . CASSQLSGGLRGANVLTF TGCGCCAGCAGCCAACTCTCTGGAGGGCTGAGGGGGGCCAACGTCCTGACTTTC
15 TRBJ2-1 TRBV7-7 . TRBD1 CASSSSLGGTVEQFF TGTGCCAGCAGCTCCTCCTTGGGTGGGACAGTTGAGCAGTTCTTC
14 TRBJ2-7 TRBV29-1 few TRBD2 CSVDGVGGANEQYF TGCAGCGTTGATGGGGTCGGGGGGGCGAACGAGCAGTACTTC
12 TRBJ1-5 TRBV19 . . CASSSGNQPQHF TGTGCCAGTAGTAGCGGCAATCAGCCCCAGCATTTT
16 TRBJ1-4 TRBV4-3 . . CASSPVLSGGSEKLFF TGCGCCAGCAGCCCAGTTTTAAGCGGTGGGAGTGAAAAACTGTTTTTT
13 TRBJ1-1 TRBV7-8 . . CASSLSLDSEAFF TGTGCCAGCAGCTTAAGCCTGGACAGTGAAGCTTTCTTT
16 TRBJ2-3 TRBV5-4 . . CASSRPLKEGTDTQYF TGTGCCAGCAGCCGACCCCTTAAGGAGGGGACAGATACGCAGTATTTT
15 TRBJ2-7 TRBV4-1 . . CASSQPLSYRDEQYF TGCGCCAGCAGCCAACCCCTCAGCTACAGGGACGAGCAGTACTTC
17 TRBJ2-1 TRBV19 . TRBD2 CASSITQPGGPHNEQFF TGTGCCAGTAGTATTACACAACCGGGAGGGCCTCACAATGAGCAGTTCTTC
14 TRBJ1-2 TRBV2 . TRBD1 CASSERGQNYGYTF TGTGCCAGCAGTGAAAGGGGACAGAACTATGGCTACACCTTC
15 TRBJ2-2 TRBV11-3 . . CASSSGSSNTGELFF TGTGCCAGCAGCTCCGGGAGTTCGAACACCGGGGAGCTGTTTTTT
17 TRBJ2-7 TRBV4-1 . TRBD1 CASSHPGQGPTSYEQYF TGCGCCAGCAGCCACCCGGGACAGGGGCCGACCTCCTACGAGCAGTACTTC
15 TRBJ1-1 TRBV19 . . CASSIGGRINTEAFF TGTGCCAGTAGTATAGGAGGCAGAATTAACACTGAAGCTTTCTTT
14 TRBJ1-4 TRBV15 . . CATSRRRDGEKLFF TGTGCCACCAGCAGACGCAGGGATGGGGAAAAACTGTTTTTT
14 TRBJ2-7 TRBV7-2 . TRBD2 CASSGPGGGYEQYF TGTGCCAGCAGCGGCCCCGGGGGGGGCTACGAGCAGTACTTC
14 TRBJ1-5 TRBV3-1/TRBV3-2 once . CASSQDGRHQPQHF TGTGCCAGCAGCCAAGACGGCAGGCATCAGCCCCAGCATTTT
13 TRBJ2-5 TRBV29-1 . . CSAPPPGEETQYF TGCAGCGCTCCTCCCCCCGGGGAAGAGACCCAGTACTTC
20 TRBJ2-3 TRBV4-1 . TRBD2 CASSHAVTGTSGGAPDTQYF TGCGCCAGCAGCCATGCAGTAACCGGGACTAGCGGGGGGGCCCCAGATACGCAGTATTTT
12 TRBJ1-5 TRBV5-4 few . CASSWGRGPQHF TGTGCCAGCAGCTGGGGGAGGGGGCCCCAGCATTTT
15 TRBJ2-2 TRBV27 once . CASSLELADTGELFF TGTGCCAGCAGTTTGGAACTAGCTGACACCGGGGAGCTGTTTTTT
12 TRBJ2-5 TRBV15 . . CATSRAQETQYF TGTGCCACCAGCAGAGCCCAGGAGACCCAGTACTTC
16 TRBJ2-3 TRBV5-5 . TRBD2 CASRTLAGGGTDTQYF TGTGCCAGCAGAACTTTAGCGGGAGGGGGCACAGATACGCAGTATTTT
15 TRBJ1-2 TRBV24-1 . TRBD1 CATSDRDRGRGGYTF TGTGCCACCAGTGACCGGGACAGGGGGCGAGGTGGCTACACCTTC
16 TRBJ2-2 TRBV24-1 . TRBD2 CATSDHGTTLRGELFF TGTGCCACCAGTGATCATGGGACTACCCTAAGAGGGGAGCTGTTTTTT
15 TRBJ2-1 TRBV4-3 . TRBD2 CASSQETSGKDEQFF TGCGCCAGCAGCCAAGAGACTAGCGGGAAGGATGAGCAGTTCTTC
18 TRBJ2-7 TRBV11-2 . TRBD2 CASSLDPRTSGPSYEQYF TGTGCCAGCAGCTTAGATCCCCGGACTAGCGGGCCGTCGTACGAGCAGTACTTC
17 TRBJ1-1 TRBV24-1 . . CATSDTIRTGMNTEAFF TGTGCCACCAGTGATACCATTCGGACGGGAATGAACACTGAAGCTTTCTTT
17 TRBJ1-4 TRBV4-3 . TRBD1 CASSRGDRAGTNEKLFF TGCGCCAGCAGCCGAGGAGACAGGGCTGGCACTAATGAAAAACTGTTTTTT
14 TRBJ1-1 TRBV5-5 . . CASSLAGMNTEAFF TGTGCCAGCAGCTTGGCCGGGATGAACACTGAAGCTTTCTTT
15 TRBJ1-2 TRBV18 . . CASSPPREGNYGYTF TGTGCCAGCTCACCACCGCGGGAGGGCAACTATGGCTACACCTTC
15 TRBJ1-1 TRBV7-6 . TRBD1 CASSLALGGATEAFF TGTGCCAGCAGCTTAGCGCTAGGGGGCGCGACTGAAGCTTTCTTT
14 TRBJ2-2 TRBV9 . . CASSSWESTGELFF TGTGCCAGCAGCAGTTGGGAGTCCACCGGGGAGCTGTTTTTT
15 TRBJ1-5 TRBV18 . . CASSPTPGDNQPQHF TGTGCCAGCTCACCAACCCCAGGGGACAATCAGCCCCAGCATTTT
15 TRBJ1-4 TRBV6-5 . . CASSYDRSTNEKLFF TGTGCCAGCAGTTACGACAGATCAACTAATGAAAAACTGTTTTTT
14 TRBJ1-5 TRBV19 . TRBD1 CASSIGGGDQPQHF TGTGCCAGTAGTATAGGAGGGGGCGATCAGCCCCAGCATTTT
18 TRBJ2-3 TRBV19 . TRBD2 CASSIQRGLSPGTDTQYF TGTGCCAGTAGTATACAGCGGGGGCTATCCCCCGGCACAGATACGCAGTATTTT
15 TRBJ1-1 TRBV6-2/TRBV6-3 . . CASSYAPGINTEAFF TGTGCCAGCAGTTATGCCCCAGGGATTAACACTGAAGCTTTCTTT
14 TRBJ2-5 TRBV6-2/TRBV6-3 . . CASSHGQIQETQYF TGTGCCAGCAGCCATGGACAGATCCAAGAGACCCAGTACTTC
15 TRBJ2-6 TRBV7-9 . . CASSQTRSGANVLTF TGTGCCAGCAGCCAAACAAGATCTGGGGCCAACGTCCTGACTTTC
14 TRBJ1-5 TRBV24-1 . . CATSDYGSNQPQHF TGTGCCACCAGTGATTACGGGAGCAATCAGCCCCAGCATTTT
14 TRBJ2-3 TRBV5-1 . . CASSLQGPTDTQYF TGCGCCAGCAGCCTACAGGGACCAACAGATACGCAGTATTTT
15 TRBJ2-1 TRBV5-5 . . CASSLQQGSYNEQFF TGTGCCAGCAGCTTACAGCAGGGCTCCTACAATGAGCAGTTCTTC
18 TRBJ2-4 TRBV19 . TRBD1 CASSDRGPIYLAKNIQYF TGTGCCAGTAGTGACAGGGGGCCGATCTATCTAGCCAAAAACATTCAGTACTTC
16 TRBJ2-1 TRBV9 . TRBD2 CASSAHGTSGDNEQFF TGTGCCAGCAGCGCACACGGGACTAGCGGGGACAATGAGCAGTTCTTC
13 TRBJ1-1 TRBV5-1 few . CASSSYPGTEAFF TGCGCCAGCAGCTCTTACCCGGGCACTGAAGCTTTCTTT
15 TRBJ2-5 TRBV9 . . CASSVGDRVQETQYF TGTGCCAGCAGCGTAGGTGACAGAGTGCAAGAGACCCAGTACTTC